This TCR beta chain appears in the sequencing data of a study of cytomegalovirus exposure and HLA in healthy donors. Both 60 Vbeta primers and 13 Jbeta primers went into the PCR. Sequenced by immunoSEQ multiplex PCR; TCRdb stores in-frame clones only, minus some. The table lists 85,000 to 130,000 clones, 65% to 90% of them singletons. The donors gave bone marrow, and they were healthy. To note about this clone: Its antigen is undetermined.

Study observations and caveats: Many donors shared some public TCRs, even though most TCR sequences were rare. Exclusion as indistinguishable affected some V segments, including TRBV6-2 and TRBV6-3. By a later analysis, the bulk of CMV-associated TCR beta chains appeared HLA-restricted.

The germline CDR1 and CDR2 sequences are LGHNA and YNFKEQ. Trimming at V came to 6 bases and at J to 1 base, leaving 10 bases not matched to a gene. The CDR3 length is 16 residues. The receptor's source is a middle-aged man in good health and CMV-seronegative. The rearrangement uses TRBV4-2 and TRBJ2-3, with 7 bases aligning to TRBD2. Sequencing input: PBMCs. CDR3 sequence (DNA): TGTGCCAGCAGTCCCCTAGGGGCGGGGGGCACAGATACGCAGTATTTT. Translation gives CASSPLGAGGTDTQYF.